These 11 T cell receptor beta chains share one sample of origin, sequenced in a study of T cells in Graves' hyperthyroidism and ophthalmopathy. TCR beta CDR3 sequences were amplified from RNA transcripts. TCR CDR3 underwent first-round RT-PCR with the HTBI primer set. TCRdb itself ran the multiplex PCR reads through MiXCR, one entry per CDR3 protein. The sample records around 430,000 distinct CDR3 sequences, 14% to 15% being singletons. Sequences were obtained from blood. Receptor source: a woman aged 25 to 39 with Graves' hyperthyroidism.

The sample holds a few counts of this clonotype. The chain couples TRBV15 to TRBJ1-1; TRBD1 matches at 8 bases. V shed 4 bases and J 0 bases; nucleotides not matched to a gene: 4. The CDR3 runs 15 residues. The germline CDR1 and CDR2 sequences are LNHNV and YYDKDF (reference sequence). This CDR3 is CATSIRTGLNTEAFF. The CDR3, as DNA: TGTGCCACCAGCATCCGGACAGGGCTGAACACTGAAGCTTTCTTT. Variable domain in full (rest from reference TRBV15 and TRBJ1-1): DAMVIQNPRYQVTQFGKPVTLSCSQTLNHNVMYWYQQKSSQAPKLLFHYYDKDFNNEADTPDNFQSRRPNTSFCFLDIRSPGLGDTAMYLCATSIRTGLNTEAFFGQGTRLTVV.

This clonotype was seen at least ten times. The V gene is TRBV4-2, the J gene TRBJ2-7; no reliable D call. The CDR3 has 14 residues. CDR1 and CDR2 from the germline V gene are LGHNA and YNFKEQ. The ends were cut back, 4 bases at V and 0 bases at J, with 10 bases in the middle. The CDR3 loop is CASSRNIPSYEQYF. CDR3 nucleotide sequence: TGTGCCAGCAGCCGAAATATTCCCTCCTACGAGCAGTACTTC.

This clonotype was counted at least ten times. This rearrangement joins TRBV27 to TRBJ2-1; the D gene is possibly TRBD2 (6 bases). Trimming removed 1 base at V and 7 bases at J, with 20 bases between. Germline V lookup: CDR1 MNHEY, CDR2 SMNVEV (reference sequence). The CDR3 is 17 residues long. The CDR3 reads CASSLYTGGRGRNEQFF. The DNA for the CDR3 is TGTGCCAGCAGTTTATACACCGGCGGTCGGGGGAGGAATGAGCAGTTCTTC.

The chain is built from TRBV28 and TRBJ2-7, with D perhaps TRBD1 (5 bases). From germline, CDR1 is MDHEN and CDR2 SYDVKM. Deletions cut 3 bases from V and 0 bases from J, with 18 bases between. CDR3 length equals 17 residues. The CDR3 is CASSFPLGGAASYEQYF. The CDR3, as DNA: TGTGCCAGCAGTTTCCCATTGGGTGGGGCAGCCTCCTACGAGCAGTACTTC.

J is TRBJ2-1 and V is TRBV29-1; 14 nucleotides match TRBD2. The V segment lost 4 bases and the J segment 1 base; nucleotides outside the gene matches: 6. The CDR3 is made up of 17 amino acids. Germline V gene sequence: CDR1 SQVTM, CDR2 ANQGSEA. CDR3: CSVAGLAGGESYNEQFF. The CDR3, as DNA: TGCAGCGTTGCCGGACTAGCGGGAGGCGAATCCTACAATGAGCAGTTCTTC.

This clonotype has ten or more counts. The rearrangement links TRBV30 to TRBJ1-1, with a weak D call TRBD1 (5 bases). Between the trimmed V and J ends, which lost 2 bases and 7 bases, there was a span of 20 bases. CDR3 length: 15 amino acids. Germline V CDR1 and CDR2: GTSNPN, SVGIG (reference sequence). CDR3 region: CAWSRTRGGGDEAFF. For the CDR3, the DNA is TGTGCCTGGAGTCGTACCCGGGGGGGTGGTGATGAAGCTTTCTTT.

The chain links TRBV20-1 to TRBJ1-2; D gene uncertain. The germline V gene has CDR1 DFQATT and CDR2 SNEGSKA (reference sequence). V lost 7 bases and J 3 bases, leaving 12 bases between the germline ends. This CDR3 has 12 residues. The CDR3 coding sequence is TGCAGTGTTCAACAACATCACTATGGCTACACCTTC. Its protein is CSVQQHHYGYTF.

Ten or more counts support this clonotype. The J gene is TRBJ2-7, the V gene TRBV7-8; D ambiguous. Germline assignment: CDR1 SGHVS and CDR2 FQNEAQ. The CDR3 runs 15 residues. CDR3 in DNA: TGTGCTTCGAGCGCGGCGTCCTCTTATTCCTACGAGCAGTACTTC. This sequence encodes CASSAASSYSYEQYF.

The chain has TRBV3-1 and TRBJ2-2; D is ambiguous. CDR1 LGHDT and CDR2 YNNKEL come from the germline V gene (reference sequence). The CDR3 is 13 residues long. V was pared by 3 bases and J by 4 bases, with 6 bases between. The CDR3 coding sequence is TGTGCCAGCAGCCATTTGTCCACCGGGGAGCTGTTTTTT. It encodes CASSHLSTGELFF.

Notes on this clonotype: Since a much larger clone is just one base distant, this may be a read error. The chain combines TRBV12-3 or TRBV12-4 with TRBJ2-7; D gene unclear. The CDR3 covers 13 residues. CDR3 protein: CASRIGFSYGQYF. Written as DNA, the CDR3 is TGTGCCAGCAGAATAGGGTTTTCCTACGGGCAGTACTTC.

This clonotype has just a few counts. The V gene is TRBV6-1, the J gene TRBJ1-6; 7 nucleotides line up with TRBD1. This CDR3 spans 15 amino acids. Germline-derived CDR1 and CDR2 are MNHNS and SASEGT. Trimming took 7 bases from V and 8 from J; bases not matched to a gene: 11. As DNA, the CDR3 is TGTGCCAGCACCAAAGGCACAGGGGTGGATTCACCCCTCCACTTT. It is translated as CASTKGTGVDSPLHF.